This TCR beta chain was sequenced in a study of T cell responses to AZD1222 COVID-19 vaccine. Study background: Some second doses came at about 4 weeks and others at about 12 weeks; these were pooled.

As concerns this clone: Its antigen remains unknown.

Broader study findings: With dominance at 160-218 and 743-854, vaccine-associated CD4 TCRs spanned spike. Unmutated variant regions are reportedly the target of nearly half of TCRs that are spike-specific. Spike-specific TCR breadth and depth rose after two AZD1222 doses.

Germline V CDR1 and CDR2: SNHLY, FYNNEI. V lost 6 bases and J 8 bases, leaving 10 bases between the germline ends. This CDR3 is 11 amino acids long. Assay used: immunoSEQ multiplex PCR; TCRdb lists only in-frame clones, some missing. In the table there are approximately 90,000 clones, roughly 89% of which are singletons. Sequenced here: peripheral blood, sampled on day 0 of AZD1222 vaccination. The chain combines TRBV2 with TRBJ1-2; a weak D match, TRBD1 (5 bases). This receptor was identified in an adult in good health. CDR3 protein: CASSSGFGYTF. CDR3 coding DNA: TGTGCCAGCAGCTCAGGGTTCGGCTACACCTTC.